Presented here are 24 T cell receptor beta chains from one specimen sequenced in a study of blood T cell repertoires in COVID-19. Generated by immunoSEQ multiplex PCR, the TCRdb table keeps only in-frame clones and is missing some. In the table there are 170,000 or so clones, around 87% of which are singletons. Source material: peripheral blood. These receptors were obtained from a man aged 40-49 years with active or convalescent COVID-19.

This clone showed up just a few times. The chain recombines TRBV15 with TRBJ2-1, with 8 bases matching TRBD1. Trimming cost V 1 base and J 5 bases; bases outside gene matches: 4. Per germline, CDR1 LNHNV and CDR2 YYDKDF (reference sequence). The CDR3 loop spans 15 amino acids. DNA of the CDR3: TGTGCCACCAGCAGAGCCGGGACAGGAAACAATGAGCAGTTCTTC. Translated, it gives CATSRAGTGNNEQFF.

The rearrangement uses TRBV7-6 and TRBJ1-4; D not resolved. This CDR3 has 15 residues. Germline values: CDR1 SGHVS, CDR2 FNYEAQ. The V end was cut by 1 base, the J end by 0 bases, with 6 bases between. The chain's CDR3 is CASSLGHTTNEKLFF. Here the CDR3 DNA reads TGTGCCAGCAGCTTAGGACATACAACTAATGAAAAACTGTTTTTT.

This clone was counted only a few times. V and J are TRBV7-9 and TRBJ2-6, with 7 bases aligning to TRBD1. The germline V gene has CDR1 SEHNR and CDR2 FQNEAQ (reference sequence). V lost 5 bases, J lost 2 bases, and 0 bases stayed unmatched. CDR3 length: 14 amino acids. CDR3 sequence (DNA): TGTGCCAGCAGCCAGGGGGCTGGGGCCAACGTCCTGACTTTC. Protein: CASSQGAGANVLTF.

This chain connects TRBV10-3 to TRBJ1-2, with TRBD1 matching over 9 bases. The CDR3 runs 12 residues. Losses at the gene ends were 8 bases for V and 7 bases for J; bases not matched to a gene: 5. Per germline, CDR1 ENHRY and CDR2 SYGVKD. CDR3 residues: CAIRTGDGGYTF. The CDR3 nucleotides read TGTGCCATCCGGACAGGGGATGGTGGCTACACCTTC.

This sequence joins TRBV11-2 and TRBJ2-1; D perhaps matches TRBD2 (7 bases). Germline CDR1 is SGHAT and CDR2 is FQNNGV. The CDR3 sequence is 14 residues long. Trimming left V 5 bases short and J 4 bases short, with 12 bases between. In DNA form, the CDR3 reads TGTGCCAGCAGCCGGGGGGCCGAATACAATGAGCAGTTCTTC. It yields the protein CASSRGAEYNEQFF.

The rearrangement uses TRBV6-1 and TRBJ2-4, with 11 bases fitting TRBD1. The CDR3 consists of 17 residues. V shed 4 bases and J 8 bases; nucleotides not matched to a gene: 13. CDR1 and CDR2 from the germline V gene are MNHNS and SASEGT. The CDR3 here is CASSGPRDRGSRDIQYF. In nucleotides, the CDR3 is TGTGCCAGCAGTGGCCCCCGGGACAGGGGGTCTAGGGACATTCAGTACTTC.

This chain uses TRBV7-9 with TRBJ1-6, with D perhaps matching TRBD1 (6 bases). Germline values: CDR1 SEHNR, CDR2 FQNEAQ (reference sequence). This CDR3 has 15 residues. V was pared by 8 bases and J by 6 bases, with 17 bases between. In nucleotides, the CDR3 is TGTGCCAGCTCCCGAGATGGGGGCGGTAATTCACCCCTCCACTTT. This codes for CASSRDGGGNSPLHF.

The gene calls are TRBV4-1 and TRBJ2-6, with D possibly matching TRBD1 (5 bases). Germline CDR1 is MGHRA and CDR2 is YSYEKL. The CDR3 runs 16 residues. V gave up 4 bases and J gave up 0 bases, with 10 bases separating them. CDR3 sequence: CASSPDKNSGANVLTF. The CDR3 DNA follows: TGCGCCAGCAGCCCGGACAAAAACTCTGGGGCCAACGTCCTGACTTTC.

V gene TRBV18 combines with J gene TRBJ1-2, with D tentatively TRBD1 (6 bases). Germline lookup yields CDR1 KGHSH and CDR2 LQKENI. The CDR3 loop spans 14 amino acids. V lost 2 bases, J lost 10 bases, and 17 bases lay in between. CDR3 bases: TGTGCCAGCTCACCAGCGAGGCCAGGGGTACACTACACCTTC. This encodes CASSPARPGVHYTF.

The V and J genes are TRBV4-1 and TRBJ2-3; 12 bases agree with TRBD2. The CDR3 is 18 amino acids. V lost 4 bases, J lost 2 bases, and 10 bases stayed unmatched. Germline V lookup: CDR1 MGHRA, CDR2 YSYEKL. This CDR3 reads CASSRGTSGSGNTDTQYF. As DNA, the CDR3 is TGCGCCAGCAGCCGAGGGACTAGCGGGTCTGGAAACACAGATACGCAGTATTTT.

The chain links TRBV28 to TRBJ1-2; 9 bases are shared with TRBD1. The CDR3 consists of 15 residues. The J segment lost 4 bases and the V segment lost 5 bases, leaving 8 bases of the junction unmatched. Germline lookup yields CDR1 MDHEN and CDR2 SYDVKM. CDR3: CASSIGQGRIYGYTF. The CDR3 DNA follows: TGTGCCAGCAGTATCGGACAGGGGAGGATCTATGGCTACACCTTC.

This clone appeared a single time. The V and J genes are TRBV5-5 and TRBJ1-1, with D tentatively TRBD1 (5 bases). CDR3 length: 16 residues. Per germline, CDR1 SGHKS and CDR2 YYEKEE (reference sequence). The V end lost 3 bases, the J end lost 4 bases, and 19 bases lay between the germline ends. CDR3 amino acids: CASSSRGRGRVTEAFF. CDR3 in DNA: TGTGCCAGCAGCTCCCGTGGGAGGGGAAGGGTCACTGAAGCTTTCTTT. Using reference TRBV5-5 and TRBJ1-1 for the parts outside the CDR3, the full variable domain is DAGVTQSPTHLIKTRGQQVTLRCSPISGHKSVSWYQQVLGQGPQFIFQYYEKEERGRGNFPDRFSARQFPNYSSELNVNALLLGDSALYLCASSSRGRGRVTEAFFGQGTRLTVV.

This rearrangement joins TRBV5-1 to TRBJ2-5; tentatively, D is TRBD1 (5 bases). V was pared by 0 bases and J by 3 bases, with 9 bases between. The CDR3 has 14 amino acids. Germline lookup yields CDR1 SGHRS and CDR2 YFSETQ. Here the CDR3 DNA reads TGCGCCAGCAGCTTGGGGGGCCCGGAAGAGACCCAGTACTTC. Protein product: CASSLGGPEETQYF.

This rearrangement joins TRBV5-1 to TRBJ2-7; tentatively, D is TRBD2 (6 bases). Trimming pared 2 bases from V and 0 bases from J, leaving 15 bases between. The CDR3 has 16 residues. From germline, CDR1 is SGHRS and CDR2 YFSETQ. The CDR3 here is CASSFGASEASYEQYF. DNA for the CDR3: TGCGCCAGCAGCTTCGGGGCTAGCGAGGCCTCCTACGAGCAGTACTTC.

The CDR3 loop reads CASSQGAGAGEQFF. The DNA for the CDR3 is TGCGCCAGCAGCCAAGGAGCGGGGGCCGGAGAGCAGTTCTTC. The chain links TRBV4-3 to TRBJ2-1; 8 bases are shared with TRBD2. Looked up from germline, CDR1 is LGHNA and CDR2 is YSLEER. The CDR3 extends over 14 amino acids. J lost 10 bases, V lost 1 base, and 6 bases had no gene match.

J is TRBJ2-7 and V is TRBV28, with 9 bases identical to TRBD1. The CDR3 covers 15 residues. V dropped 5 bases and J dropped 6; count of bases not matched to a gene: 11. Germline values: CDR1 MDHEN, CDR2 SYDVKM. CDR3 sequence (DNA): TGTGCCAGCAGTCCGCCCGGGACAGGGAAGGTCGAGCAGTACTTC. It is translated as CASSPPGTGKVEQYF.

The chain uses TRBV7-6 and TRBJ2-1; 13 bases map to TRBD2. Germline V CDR1 and CDR2: SGHVS, FNYEAQ. There are 16 residues in the CDR3. Germline trimming cut 1 base from V and 4 bases from J; bases unmatched to any gene: 1. CDR3 coding DNA: TGTGCCAGCAGCTTAGTGACTAGCGGGGGGTACAATGAGCAGTTCTTC. Translated, it gives CASSLVTSGGYNEQFF.

Only one count was recorded for this clone. The V gene is TRBV5-4, the J gene TRBJ1-1, with D perhaps TRBD1 (6 bases). CDR1 SGHNT and CDR2 YYREEE come from the germline V gene (reference sequence). The CDR3 is 14 residues long. Trimming shortened V by 3 bases and J by 5 bases, and 14 bases separated the two germline ends. Written as DNA, the CDR3 is TGTGCCAGCAGCTCGATTTCAGGGGAAACTGAAGCTTTCTTT. Translated: CASSSISGETEAFF.

The J gene is TRBJ1-2, the V gene TRBV27; 8 bases are shared with TRBD1. The germline CDR1 and CDR2 sequences are MNHEY and SMNVEV (reference sequence). The ends lost 3 bases at V and 5 bases at J; junction bases unmatched: 8. The CDR3 is made up of 15 amino acids. CDR3 in amino acids: CASSFSSGGQYGYTF. The CDR3 coding sequence is TGTGCCAGCAGTTTTTCGTCAGGGGGCCAATATGGCTACACCTTC.

The rearrangement joins TRBV19 to TRBJ2-7; TRBD1 matches 10 bases. Germline V gives CDR1 LNHDA, CDR2 SQIVND (reference sequence). Losses at the gene ends were 8 bases for V and 2 bases for J; bases not matched to a gene: 6. The CDR3 spans 14 residues. The CDR3 DNA follows: TGTGCCAGTCGTTCGGGACAGGGGCCCTACGAGCAGTACTTC. The encoded protein is CASRSGQGPYEQYF.

This sequence joins TRBV28 and TRBJ2-2; TRBD1 agrees at 9 bases. The germline CDR1 and CDR2 sequences are MDHEN and SYDVKM. CDR3 size: 15 residues. Trimming removed 5 bases from V and 7 bases from J; junction bases left unmatched: 8. Written as DNA, the CDR3 is TGTGCCAGCAGTATTACAGGGGGCAGGGGCGGGGAGCTGTTTTTT. Protein product: CASSITGGRGGELFF.

The J gene is TRBJ1-2, the V gene TRBV10-3, with TRBD1 matching 10 bases. Losses at the gene ends were 7 bases for V and 1 base for J; bases not matched to a gene: 6. Per germline, CDR1 ENHRY and CDR2 SYGVKD. This CDR3 comprises 15 residues. The CDR3 is CAITGGQGLNYGYTF. The CDR3 region has the DNA TGTGCCATCACTGGGGGACAGGGGCTTAACTATGGCTACACCTTC.

The gene calls are TRBV5-1 and TRBJ1-1; D perhaps matches TRBD1 (5 bases). There are 13 residues in the CDR3. Germline values: CDR1 SGHRS, CDR2 YFSETQ. V lost 6 bases, J lost 4 bases, and 13 bases lay in between. CDR3 coding DNA: TGCGCCAGCAAGCTCACGGGGGGCACTGAAGCTTTCTTT. It codes for CASKLTGGTEAFF.

The CDR3 bases are TGCAGCGTTACCAGGGACAGGCCGCTATATGGCTACACCTTC. As protein: CSVTRDRPLYGYTF. The chain carries TRBV29-1 and TRBJ1-2, with TRBD1 matching over 8 bases. The CDR3 spans 14 residues. Trimming cost V 5 bases and J 5 bases; bases outside gene matches: 10. Germline CDR1 and CDR2: SQVTM and ANQGSEA.